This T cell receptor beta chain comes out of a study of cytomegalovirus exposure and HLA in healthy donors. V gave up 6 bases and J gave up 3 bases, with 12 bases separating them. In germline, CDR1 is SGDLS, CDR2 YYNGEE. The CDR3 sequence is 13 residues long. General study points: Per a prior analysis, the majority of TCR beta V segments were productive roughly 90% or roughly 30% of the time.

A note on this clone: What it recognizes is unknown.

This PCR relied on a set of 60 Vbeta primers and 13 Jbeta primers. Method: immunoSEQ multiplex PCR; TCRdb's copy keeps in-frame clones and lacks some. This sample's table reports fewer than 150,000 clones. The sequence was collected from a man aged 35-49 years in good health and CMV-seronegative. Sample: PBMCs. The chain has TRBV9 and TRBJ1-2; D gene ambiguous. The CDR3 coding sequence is TGTGCCAGCACCTCCACCGAGTACTATGGCTACACCTTC. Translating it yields CASTSTEYYGYTF.